This T cell receptor (beta chain) stems from a study of technical replicates of blood from a few donors. This clone appeared a single time. Assay: immunoSEQ multiplex PCR; the TCRdb copy retains only in-frame clones and omits some. The top ten clones hold around a tenth of a sample with about 15,000 clones, 82% of them seen once. This CDR3 has 18 residues. From germline, CDR1 is KGHSH and CDR2 LQKENI. Deletions cut 5 bases from V and 4 bases from J, with 25 bases between. The chain uses TRBV18 and TRBJ2-3, with D hard to call. This receptor was identified in a human donor in good health. Some clones in this sample may be carry-over from other donors' samples. The sequencing sample was made of PBMCs. DNA of the CDR3: TGTGCCAGCTCAACCAAGTATACGGGTGATTTGAGTGCAGATACGCAGTATTTT. Its translation is CASSTKYTGDLSADTQYF.